The clone carrying this TCR beta chain turned up a few times. The antigen is unknown. Per the germline V gene, CDR1 is MNHEY and CDR2 is SVGEGT. The V end lost 6 bases, the J end lost 2 bases, and 16 bases lay between the germline ends. This CDR3 has 15 amino acids. The source of the sample is a study of T-cell memory formation after mild COVID-19. General study results and limits: Whereas later expanders leaned CD4+, clones contracting day 15 to 85 showed a balanced CD4/CD8 makeup.

From the 5' RACE reads, TCRdb called clonotypes with MiXCR, one entry per CDR3 protein. The sample has tens of thousands of distinct CDR3 sequences; around 16% are singletons. The specimen was PBMCs or a T cell subset sorted from them (not recorded which). The TCR originated in an adult who had mild COVID-19 (a few samples of this study predate the infection). Cell type and time point are not known. The V and J genes are TRBV6-2 or TRBV6-3 and TRBJ2-5; tentatively, D is TRBD1 (6 bases). The DNA of the CDR3 is TGTGCCAGCAGCTCCTGGACAGATGTACAAGAGACCCAGTACTTC. It codes for CASSSWTDVQETQYF.